This TCR beta chain was identified in a study of cytotoxic CD8 clonotypes in ibrutinib-treated CLL. Assay used: immunoSEQ multiplex PCR; TCRdb lists only in-frame clones, some missing. The sample lists 35,000 or so clones, about two thirds occurring once. The CDR3 loop spans 17 amino acids. V was clipped by 3 bases and J by 4 bases; unmatched bases: 9. Germline loops: CDR1 LGHNA, CDR2 YNFKEQ. The starting material was PBMCs, obtained at disease progression, from a patient treated with ibrutinib. The V gene is TRBV4-2, the J gene TRBJ2-3; 11 positions agree with TRBD2. The TCR originated in a human donor with chronic lymphocytic leukemia. CDR3 amino acids: CASSHPIAGGLSDTQYF. The CDR3 bases are TGTGCCAGCAGCCATCCTATAGCGGGGGGGCTCTCAGATACGCAGTATTTT.